Each of the 4 T cell receptor beta chains below was sequenced from the same sample in a study of cytomegalovirus exposure and HLA in healthy donors. The PCR used 60 Vbeta and 13 Jbeta primers. Method: immunoSEQ multiplex PCR; TCRdb's copy keeps in-frame clones and lacks some. This table holds more than 80,000 clones, roughly four fifths found once. Material: PBMCs. These receptors all come from a male donor in good health and CMV-seropositive.

The rearrangement uses TRBV10-2 and TRBJ1-2; possible D gene TRBD1, 6 bases. Germline V gives CDR1 WSHSY, CDR2 SAAADI. V was cut by 6 bases and J by 6 bases, with 11 bases left in between. The CDR3 has 12 amino acids. CDR3 DNA: TGCGCCAGCAGCGGGCAGGGGAATGGCTACACCTTC. This codes for CASSGQGNGYTF.

In this sample, this clone turned up a few times. This chain links TRBV7-9 with TRBJ2-1; 8 nucleotides line up with TRBD2. Germline-derived CDR1 and CDR2 are SEHNR and FQNEAQ (reference sequence). V shed 2 bases and J 2 bases; nucleotides not matched to a gene: 5. There are 16 residues in the CDR3. This CDR3 is CASSLTPAGAYNEQFF. CDR3 DNA: TGTGCCAGCAGCTTAACGCCAGCGGGAGCCTACAATGAGCAGTTCTTC.

The rearrangement uses TRBV6-1 and TRBJ1-4, with 7 positions matching TRBD1. The V gene's germline CDR1 is MNHNS and CDR2 SASEGT. The CDR3 is 13 residues long. V was clipped by 5 bases and J by 7 bases; unmatched bases: 4. This CDR3 reads CASSIRQGEKLFF. CDR3 DNA sequence: TGTGCCAGCAGTATACGACAGGGTGAAAAACTGTTTTTT.

This clone came up a few times. The rearrangement links TRBV5-6 to TRBJ1-1; D is unclear. The CDR3 length is 15 residues. V lost 5 bases and J lost 1, with 15 bases in between. From germline, CDR1 is SGHDT and CDR2 YYEEEE. In DNA, the CDR3 is TGTGCCAGCAGACTGCTAGAGTCGGGGAACACTGAAGCTTTCTTT. Translated, it gives CASRLLESGNTEAFF.